Below, 15 T cell receptor beta chains from the same sample are listed, as sequenced in a study of blood T cell repertoires in COVID-19. The protocol was immunoSEQ multiplex PCR, while the TCRdb copy is restricted to in-frame clones and leaves out a portion. The data show 110,000 or so clones, with about 80% seen just once and roughly 8.1% held by the top ten. The sample taken for sequencing was peripheral blood. All receptors derive from a middle-aged woman with acute or convalescent COVID-19.

The chain employs TRBV3-1 (or the pseudogene TRBV3-2) and TRBJ1-6, with D tentatively TRBD1 (6 bases). Trimming took off 8 bases at V and 4 bases at J, with 6 bases between the two ends. This CDR3 contains 12 residues. The germline V gene has CDR1 LGHDT and CDR2 YNNKEL (reference sequence). This chain's CDR3 is CASGTYNSPLHF. In DNA, the CDR3 is TGTGCCAGCGGGACATATAATTCACCCCTCCACTTT.

This clone was recorded only once. V gene TRBV7-9 combines with J gene TRBJ1-2; D is perhaps TRBD1 (5 bases). The CDR3 sequence is 14 residues long. Germline V gene sequence: CDR1 SEHNR, CDR2 FQNEAQ (reference sequence). V was shortened by 5 bases and J by 6 bases, with 16 bases between the two germline ends. The CDR3 spells CASSPDRGVDGYTF. The CDR3 region has the DNA TGTGCCAGCAGCCCCGACCGGGGGGTTGATGGCTACACCTTC.

This chain joins TRBV2 and TRBJ1-2; TRBD1 agrees at 8 bases. The CDR3 has 16 residues. The V gene end was trimmed by 8 bases and the J gene end by 2 bases; junction bases not matched to a gene: 13. Germline loops: CDR1 SNHLY, CDR2 FYNNEI. CDR3 bases: TGTGCCAGCCTCTACAGGGGGTTTGTTTTAAACTATGGCTACACCTTC. Translated: CASLYRGFVLNYGYTF.

This chain connects TRBV4-1 to TRBJ2-7, with unresolved D. The germline V gene has CDR1 MGHRA and CDR2 YSYEKL. V gave up 1 base and J gave up 4 bases, with 11 bases separating them. The CDR3 spans 14 residues. The CDR3, as DNA: TGCGCCAGCAGCCAAGGGGCAGGTCCTTACGAGCAGTACTTC. Translating gives CASSQGAGPYEQYF.

The chain couples TRBV2 to TRBJ1-1, with D possibly matching TRBD1 (5 bases). The CDR3 contains 13 residues. The germline V gene has CDR1 SNHLY and CDR2 FYNNEI. V gave up 7 bases and J gave up 7 bases, with 16 bases separating them. The CDR3 coding sequence is TGTGCCAGCACCCAAGACAGAACAATTGAAGCTTTCTTT. Its translation is CASTQDRTIEAFF.

V is TRBV19 and J is TRBJ2-1; 8 bases match TRBD2. Losses at the gene ends were 3 bases for V and 7 bases for J; bases not matched to a gene: 8. The CDR3 spans 15 residues. From germline, CDR1 is LNHDA and CDR2 SQIVND (reference sequence). CDR3: CASSILAGQGNEQFF. The DNA for the CDR3 is TGTGCCAGTAGTATCCTAGCGGGTCAGGGGAATGAGCAGTTCTTC.

This clone occurred a few times. This chain links TRBV3-1 (or the pseudogene TRBV3-2) with TRBJ1-2; D is unclear. Trimming stripped 8 bases from V and 4 bases from J, with 17 bases between. Germline values: CDR1 LGHDT, CDR2 YNNKEL (reference sequence). CDR3 size: 14 residues. The CDR3: CASEPSRETYGYTF. The CDR3 coding sequence is TGTGCCAGCGAACCCTCACGAGAAACCTATGGCTACACCTTC.

The chain links TRBV6-5 to TRBJ2-3; D perhaps matches TRBD2 (5 bases). V shed 7 bases and J shed 1 base, with 15 bases lying between them. The CDR3 sequence is 15 residues long. Germline CDR1 reads MNHEY; CDR2 reads SVGAGI. CDR3: CASTAGVGGTDTQYF. CDR3 nucleotide sequence: TGTGCCAGCACCGCCGGGGTGGGAGGCACAGATACGCAGTATTTT.

The V gene is TRBV6-5, the J gene TRBJ1-2; no firm D call. The germline V and J ends were trimmed by 0 bases and 8 bases, with 19 bases remaining between them. The germline gives CDR1 MNHEY, CDR2 SVGAGI. The CDR3 covers 16 residues. CDR3 coding DNA: TGTGCCAGCAGTTACTCGATTCAGGCGGGTCTGTCGGGCTACACCTTC. This codes for CASSYSIQAGLSGYTF.

The CDR3 loop reads CASSQMGPLYF. The CDR3 DNA is TGTGCCAGCAGCCAGATGGGGCCGCTGTACTTC. The J gene is TRBJ2-7, the V gene TRBV14; the D gene is possibly TRBD1 (5 bases). Germline V lookup: CDR1 SGHDN, CDR2 FVKESK. With 3 bases removed from V and 12 bases from J, the gap between germline ends came to 12 bases. The CDR3 covers 11 residues.

The chain has TRBV5-1 and TRBJ2-3, with D possibly being TRBD2 (6 bases). Germline values: CDR1 SGHRS, CDR2 YFSETQ. This CDR3 contains 12 residues. V gave up 7 bases and J gave up 9 bases, with 15 bases separating them. CDR3 coding DNA: TGCGCCAGCGGTTCGGAGGGGCCCACGCAGTATTTT. Translating gives CASGSEGPTQYF.

This clone has just one count. The chain carries TRBV24-1 and TRBJ1-2; TRBD1 is a possible D gene (5 bases). The CDR3 runs 14 residues. The V end lost 2 bases, the J end lost 5 bases, and 11 bases lay between the germline ends. CDR1 and CDR2 from the germline V gene are KGHDR and SFDVKD. The CDR3 sequence is CATSDSGLEYGYTF. The CDR3 DNA reads as TGTGCCACCAGTGATTCGGGACTGGAATATGGCTACACCTTC.

The chain recombines TRBV18 with TRBJ2-3, with 12 bases fitting TRBD2. CDR1 and CDR2 (germline): KGHSH, LQKENI. This CDR3 is built from 18 residues. Trimming cost V 4 bases and J 0 bases; bases outside gene matches: 8. The CDR3 sequence: CASSQTSGGPYSTDTQYF. For the CDR3, the DNA is TGTGCCAGCTCACAAACTAGCGGGGGGCCTTATAGCACAGATACGCAGTATTTT. Drawing the rest from reference TRBV18 and TRBJ2-3, the complete variable domain is NAGVMQNPRHLVRRRGQEARLRCSPMKGHSHVYWYRQLPEEGLKFMVYLQKENIIDESGMPKERFSAEFPKEGPSILRIQQVVRGDSAAYFCASSQTSGGPYSTDTQYFGPGTRLTVL.

The rearrangement links TRBV6-6 to TRBJ1-1; 9 nucleotides match TRBD1. Germline CDR1 and CDR2: MNHNY and SVGAGI (reference sequence). The CDR3 covers 16 residues. V lost 0 bases, J lost 7 bases, and 9 bases stayed unmatched. DNA of the CDR3: TGTGCCAGCAGTTACTCGTCCGGGACAGGGATGATTGAAGCTTTCTTT. Encoded protein: CASSYSSGTGMIEAFF.

The chain employs TRBV7-2 and TRBJ1-2, with D perhaps TRBD1 (6 bases). This CDR3 has 12 residues. Germline CDR1 and CDR2: SGHTA and FQGNSA. V lost 6 bases and J 8 bases, leaving 13 bases between the germline ends. The CDR3 spells CASRIRGSGYTF. The CDR3 DNA sequence: TGTGCCAGCAGAATAAGGGGGAGCGGCTACACCTTC.